These 9 T cell receptor beta chains share one sample of origin, sequenced in a study of metastatic and nonmetastatic thyroid tumors. Through MiXCR, TCRdb re-clonotyped the PCR reads. This sample has about 3,500 clones, with approximately 34% found just once. All patients were treatment-naive before thyroid surgery. Sequencing was performed on adjacent normal tissue. These receptors came from a male donor with papillary thyroid cancer or a benign thyroid nodule (not recorded which). Some clones in this sample may be carry-over from other donors' samples.

The chain uses TRBV11-2 and TRBJ2-2, with 11 bases lining up with TRBD2. V gave up 6 bases and J gave up 7 bases; unmatched junction bases: 7. Germline values: CDR1 SGHAT, CDR2 FQNNGV. The CDR3 is 15 amino acids. For the CDR3, the DNA is TGTGCCAGCAGAGCGACTAGCGGGATGGGCGGGGAGCTGTTTTTT. Protein: CASRATSGMGGELFF.

V and J are TRBV5-1 and TRBJ2-2; 8 bases match TRBD1. CDR3 length equals 15 residues. Unmatched junction bases numbered 5, after V lost 3 bases and J lost 4 bases. The germline V gene encodes CDR1 SGHRS and CDR2 YFSETQ. CDR3 amino acids: CASSWTGSGTGELFF. CDR3 nucleotide sequence: TGCGCCAGCAGCTGGACAGGGTCGGGCACCGGGGAGCTGTTTTTT.

This clone was seen once. The genes are TRBV7-8 and TRBJ2-3; D perhaps matches TRBD2 (5 bases). Per germline, CDR1 SGHVS and CDR2 FQNEAQ. The CDR3 spans 13 residues. V was trimmed by 4 bases and J by 1 base, leaving 6 bases between them. The CDR3 is CASSSLGTDTQYF. CDR3 nucleotides: TGTGCCAGCAGCTCACTAGGCACAGATACGCAGTATTTT.

In its sample, this clone ranks as medium-sized. The chain joins TRBV7-2 to TRBJ2-1; TRBD2 matches at 10 bases. The V gene's germline CDR1 is SGHTA and CDR2 FQGNSA. V lost 5 bases to trimming and J lost 4 bases; unmatched junction nucleotides: 5. This CDR3 region has 15 residues. The DNA for the CDR3 is TGTGCCAGCAGCCGGACTAGCGGCCCTTACAATGAGCAGTTCTTC. Translated: CASSRTSGPYNEQFF. Looking up the rest from reference TRBV7-2 and TRBJ2-1 gives the full variable domain: GAGVSQSPSNKVTEKGKDVELRCDPISGHTALYWYRQSLGQGLEFLIYFQGNSAPDKSGLPSDRFSAERTGGSVSTLTIQRTQQEDSAVYLCASSRTSGPYNEQFFGPGTRLTVL.

In this sample, this clone is large. The CDR3 region has the DNA TGTGCCAGCAGTCTGGACAGTTCGAACACTGAAGCTTTCTTT. This sequence encodes CASSLDSSNTEAFF. The chain is built from TRBV12-3 or TRBV12-4 and TRBJ1-1; D is possibly TRBD1 (6 bases). The V gene lost 5 bases and the J gene lost 1 base, with 11 bases spanning the gap. CDR3 length equals 14 residues.

This sequence joins TRBV5-6 and TRBJ2-7; 7 bases map to TRBD1. CDR1 SGHDT and CDR2 YYEEEE come from the germline V gene. Trimming at V came to 5 bases and at J to 4 bases, leaving 12 bases not matched to a gene. The CDR3 length is 15 residues. CDR3 sequence: CASRSRSGQQYEQYF. CDR3 DNA sequence: TGTGCCAGCAGGTCCCGCTCGGGACAGCAATACGAGCAGTACTTC.

This clone was picked up a small number of times. DNA for the CDR3: TGTGCCAGCAGTCCACTTGGGGACGGCTACACCTTC. Translating it yields CASSPLGDGYTF. The rearrangement joins TRBV27 to TRBJ1-2, with TRBD1 as a possible D gene (5 bases). The CDR3 has 12 amino acids. Germline V gives CDR1 MNHEY, CDR2 SMNVEV (reference sequence). Between the trimmed V and J ends, which lost 5 bases and 8 bases, there was a span of 12 bases.

The genes are TRBV20-1 and TRBJ2-7, with 9 bases lining up with TRBD2. Germline V gene sequence: CDR1 DFQATT, CDR2 SNEGSKA (reference sequence). CDR3 length: 13 amino acids. J lost 1 base, V lost 3 bases, and 1 base had no gene match. For the CDR3, the DNA is TGCAGTGCTAGGGGACTAGCATCCTACGAGCAGTACTTC. Translation: CSARGLASYEQYF.

The chain carries TRBV5-1 and TRBJ1-1, with 11 positions matching TRBD1. V lost 4 bases to trimming and J lost 3 bases; unmatched junction nucleotides: 8. This CDR3 is 16 amino acids long. Germline CDR1 SGHRS, CDR2 YFSETQ. The CDR3 coding sequence is TGCGCCAGCAGCCGGGACAGGGGGTGGGAAGACACTGAAGCTTTCTTT. Its translation is CASSRDRGWEDTEAFF.